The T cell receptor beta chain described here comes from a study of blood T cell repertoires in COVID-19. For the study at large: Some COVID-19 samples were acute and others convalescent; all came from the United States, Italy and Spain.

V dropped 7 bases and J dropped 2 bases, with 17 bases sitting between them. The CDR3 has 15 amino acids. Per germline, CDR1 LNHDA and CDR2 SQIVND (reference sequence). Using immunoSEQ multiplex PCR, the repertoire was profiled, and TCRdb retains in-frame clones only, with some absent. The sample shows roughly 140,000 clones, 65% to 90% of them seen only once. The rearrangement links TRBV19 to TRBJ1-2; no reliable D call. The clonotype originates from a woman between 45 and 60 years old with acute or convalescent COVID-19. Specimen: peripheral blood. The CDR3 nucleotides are TGTGCCAGTATGGCCCCCGGAGGACCAAACTATGGCTACACCTTC. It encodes CASMAPGGPNYGYTF.